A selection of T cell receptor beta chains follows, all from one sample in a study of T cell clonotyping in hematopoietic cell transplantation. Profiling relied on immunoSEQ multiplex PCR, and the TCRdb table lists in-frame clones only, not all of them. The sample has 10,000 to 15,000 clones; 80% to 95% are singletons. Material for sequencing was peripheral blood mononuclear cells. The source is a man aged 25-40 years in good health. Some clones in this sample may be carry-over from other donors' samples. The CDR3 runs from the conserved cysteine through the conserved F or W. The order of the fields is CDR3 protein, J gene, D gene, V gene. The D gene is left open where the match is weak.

CASTPDTDTQYF | TRBJ2-3 | NA | TRBV2
CASRDRGSHEQYF | TRBJ2-7 | TRBD1 | TRBV11-3
CASSEAPSGGYEQYF | TRBJ2-7 | TRBD2 | TRBV6-1
CASGMEGNQETQYF | TRBJ2-5 | NA | TRBV2
CASSQDLGGYTEAFF | TRBJ1-1 | NA | TRBV4-1
CSARIHETQYF | TRBJ2-5 | NA | TRBV20-1
CASSRRASDSTDTQYF | TRBJ2-3 | NA | TRBV13
CASSEAWSNQPQHF | TRBJ1-5 | NA | TRBV6-1
CASSTSLRTGELFF | TRBJ2-2 | NA | TRBV7-2
CASSSTGANYGYTF | TRBJ1-2 | TRBD1 | TRBV5-1
CASSPRTVTDTQYF | TRBJ2-3 | NA | TRBV6-5
CASSIGTGAYEQYF | TRBJ2-7 | NA | TRBV19
CASSLVGTGAYGYTF | TRBJ1-2 | TRBD1 | TRBV5-1
CASSSTVNTEAFF | TRBJ1-1 | NA | TRBV11-3
CASSGGTGELSYNEQFF | TRBJ2-1 | TRBD1 | TRBV5-6
CASSLGTVNQPQHF | TRBJ1-5 | NA | TRBV5-6
CAWSGDTQYF | TRBJ2-3 | NA | TRBV30
CASRFGGGLYEQYF | TRBJ2-7 | TRBD2 | TRBV6-4
CASSFSFGELFF | TRBJ2-2 | NA | TRBV11-3
CASSQGPGSNTEAFF | TRBJ1-1 | NA | TRBV14